Detailed here is one T cell receptor (beta chain). Sequencing was performed with immunoSEQ multiplex PCR; in TCRdb, only in-frame clones are kept and a portion is missing. The table lists under 300,000 clones, around 83% of them singletons. The sample comes from a study of blood T cell repertoires in COVID-19. On the study more broadly: PBMCs, B-cell-depleted T cells, or T cells provided the cDNA or gDNA that made up the material.

The CDR3 loop spans 14 amino acids. The V gene's germline CDR1 is SNHLY and CDR2 FYNNEI. Trimming left V 3 bases short and J 2 bases short, with 11 bases between. The origin of this receptor is a middle-aged man who had recovered from COVID-19. Sequences were obtained from peripheral blood. The genes are TRBV2 and TRBJ2-7; D may be TRBD1 (6 bases). CDR3 sequence reads: CASSDRGETYEQYF. CDR3 DNA: TGTGCCAGCAGTGACAGGGGTGAAACCTACGAGCAGTACTTC. Full variable domain (outside the CDR3, taken from reference TRBV2 and TRBJ2-7): EPEVTQTPSHQVTQMGQEVILRCVPISNHLYFYWYRQILGQKVEFLVSFYNNEISEKSEIFDDQFSVERPDGSNFTLKIRSTKLEDSAMYFCASSDRGETYEQYFGPGTRLTVT.